This entry lists 4 T cell receptor beta chains sequenced from one sample in a study of blood T cell repertoires in COVID-19. Clones were read by immunoSEQ multiplex PCR, and TCRdb kept only the in-frame ones, dropping some. The sample carries around 220,000 clones, approximately 80% recorded once. The sample comprised peripheral blood. These receptors were obtained from a woman aged 40 to 50 with active or convalescent COVID-19.

The table lists this clone with a few counts. The genes are TRBV6-5 and TRBJ1-1; tentative D call: TRBD1 (6 bases). In germline, CDR1 is MNHEY, CDR2 SVGAGI. There are 15 residues in the CDR3. Trimming left V 6 bases short and J 1 base short, with 15 bases between. This CDR3 is CASSFRGTRNTEAFF. In nucleotides, the CDR3 is TGTGCCAGCAGCTTCAGGGGCACGAGGAACACTGAAGCTTTCTTT.

The chain joins TRBV6-5 to TRBJ1-1; perhaps TRBD1 as D (6 bases). V shed 7 bases and J shed 4 bases, with 16 bases lying between them. CDR3 length equals 14 residues. Germline CDR1 is MNHEY and CDR2 is SVGAGI. The CDR3 region is CASNLGAQGTEAFF. Written as DNA, the CDR3 is TGTGCCAGCAATCTGGGGGCGCAGGGCACTGAAGCTTTCTTT.

The rearrangement joins TRBV2 to TRBJ1-6; 7 positions agree with TRBD1. The CDR3 extends over 14 amino acids. V dropped 4 bases and J dropped 10; count of bases not matched to a gene: 7. CDR1 is SNHLY, CDR2 FYNNEI, per germline. As DNA, the CDR3 is TGTGCCAGCAGTGCCGGGACAGCAGGCTCACCCCTCCACTTT. It specifies CASSAGTAGSPLHF.

This chain connects TRBV30 to TRBJ2-5, with D perhaps matching TRBD2 (6 bases). The CDR3 is 12 residues long. Germline values: CDR1 GTSNPN, CDR2 SVGIG (reference sequence). V was cut by 1 base and J by 3 bases, with 6 bases left in between. CDR3 loop: CAWSGTKETQYF. In DNA, the CDR3 is TGTGCCTGGAGTGGGACTAAAGAGACCCAGTACTTC.